These 4 T cell receptor beta chains were all obtained from the same sample, sequenced in a study of blood T cell repertoires in COVID-19. Sequenced by immunoSEQ multiplex PCR; TCRdb stores in-frame clones only, minus some. The table shows 180,000 or so clones, with approximately 87% occurring only once. The sample comprised peripheral blood. These TCRs come from a man in his forties with active or convalescent COVID-19.

This chain joins TRBV7-8 and TRBJ1-5; D is ambiguous. The germline V and J ends were trimmed by 5 bases and 0 bases, with 14 bases remaining between them. The germline CDR1 and CDR2 sequences are SGHVS and FQNEAQ. CDR3 length: 16 amino acids. CDR3 DNA sequence: TGTGCCAGCAGCCCCTCGGCGGCAAATAGCAATCAGCCCCAGCATTTT. The encoded protein is CASSPSAANSNQPQHF.

The chain carries TRBV2 and TRBJ1-4, with D maybe TRBD1 (6 bases). CDR1 SNHLY and CDR2 FYNNEI come from the germline V gene. Trimming shortened V by 4 bases and J by 1 base, and 16 bases separated the two germline ends. The CDR3 is 17 residues long. The CDR3 sequence is CASSAVSGVGTNEKLFF. CDR3 in DNA: TGTGCCAGCAGTGCGGTTTCAGGGGTGGGAACTAATGAAAAACTGTTTTTT.

The gene calls are TRBV10-1 and TRBJ1-5; tentative D call: TRBD1 (6 bases). The germline V gene encodes CDR1 WNHNN and CDR2 SYGVQD (reference sequence). V was cut by 6 bases and J by 5 bases, with 14 bases left in between. The CDR3 runs to 14 residues. This CDR3 reads CASRPTGSHQPQHF. For the CDR3, the DNA is TGCGCCAGCAGACCTACAGGGTCTCATCAGCCCCAGCATTTT.

The CDR3 nucleotides read TGTGCCAGTAGTAAGACAGGGATCTACGAGCAGTACTTC. This encodes CASSKTGIYEQYF. V and J are TRBV19 and TRBJ2-7; 7 positions agree with TRBD1. The CDR3 is made up of 13 amino acids. Unmatched junction bases numbered 3, after V lost 4 bases and J lost 3 bases. Germline values: CDR1 LNHDA, CDR2 SQIVND (reference sequence).